Listed below are T cell receptor beta chains from one sample, sequenced in a study of a mutant IDH1 vaccine in newly diagnosed glioma. Here immunoSEQ multiplex PCR was the method, and the copy in TCRdb shows in-frame clones only, minus some. The sample gives about 54,000 clones, approximately 87% of which show up once; around 1.5% is in the top ten. What these receptors recognize is not known. Source: PBMCs, taken from a glioma patient whose treatment included an IDH1 peptide vaccine. These receptors were obtained from a man aged 35 to 55 with glioma. The CDR3 runs from the conserved cysteine through the conserved F or W. The order of the fields is V gene, D gene, clone size, J gene, CDR3 protein, CDR3 DNA. The D gene is left open where the match is weak. Not all rows give a size; the values are once, few, many and, for expanded clones, a class.

>TRBV6-5|.|.|TRBJ2-2
CASSTPTSPPGELFF
TGTGCCAGCAGTACGCCGACTAGTCCCCCCGGGGAGCTGTTTTTT
>TRBV5-1|TRBD1|.|TRBJ1-4
CASSEQGAGEKLFF
TGCGCCAGCAGCGAACAGGGGGCGGGTGAAAAACTGTTTTTT
>TRBV19|TRBD1|.|TRBJ2-2
CASRTGWNGELFF
TGTGCCAGTAGGACAGGGTGGAACGGGGAGCTGTTTTTT
>TRBV25-1|.|.|TRBJ2-3
CASSEIGSLSTDTQYF
TGTGCCAGCAGTGAAATTGGCAGCCTCAGCACAGATACGCAGTATTTT
>TRBV18|.|once|TRBJ2-5
CASSLARGQETQYF
TGTGCCAGCTCACTCGCCAGGGGCCAAGAGACCCAGTACTTC
>TRBV2|TRBD2|.|TRBJ2-3
CASGASSGMVIRTDTQYF
TGTGCCAGCGGCGCCTCTAGCGGGATGGTGATCAGGACAGATACGCAGTATTTT
>TRBV21-1|.|once|TRBJ2-7
CASSRDRRYYEQYF
TGTGCCAGCAGCCGGGACAGGCGGTACTACGAGCAGTACTTC
>TRBV27|.|.|TRBJ2-7
CASRLTEFYVEQYF
TGTGCCAGCAGATTGACAGAATTCTACGTCGAGCAGTACTTC
>TRBV4-1|.|.|TRBJ1-5
CASSQGARPYSNQPQHF
TGCGCCAGCAGCCAAGGGGCAAGGCCTTATAGCAATCAGCCCCAGCATTTT
>TRBV5-1|TRBD2|.|TRBJ2-1
CEPTSGRGDEQFF
TGCGAACCGACTAGCGGGAGGGGGGATGAGCAGTTCTTC
>TRBV13|TRBD2|.|TRBJ2-5
CASSQGPLAGPQETQYF
TGTGCCAGCAGCCAGGGCCCACTAGCGGGGCCCCAAGAGACCCAGTACTTC
>TRBV7-6|.|.|TRBJ2-5
CASSFGLGQAGETQYF
TGTGCCAGCAGCTTCGGATTAGGGCAGGCCGGGGAGACCCAGTACTTC
>TRBV14|.|.|TRBJ2-3
CASSSGVLLTDTQYF
TGTGCCAGCAGTTCGGGAGTTCTCCTCACAGATACGCAGTATTTT
>TRBV5-1|.|.|TRBJ2-7
CASSLWLYGLSNEQYF
TGCGCCAGCAGCTTGTGGTTGTATGGTCTTAGCAACGAGCAGTACTTC
>TRBV13|TRBD2|.|TRBJ2-1
CASSPSATSGRGYEQFF
TGTGCCAGCAGCCCATCTGCTACTAGCGGGAGGGGCTATGAGCAGTTCTTC
>TRBV15|.|.|TRBJ1-1
CATSRVGGTEAFF
TGTGCCACCAGCAGAGTAGGGGGCACTGAAGCTTTCTTT
>TRBV7-9|.|.|TRBJ1-5
CASSLASQPQHF
TGTGCCAGCAGCTTAGCTAGTCAGCCCCAGCATTTT
>TRBV6-1|.|.|TRBJ1-2
CASSEGQAFKYGYTF
TGTGCCAGCAGTGAAGGACAGGCCTTTAAGTATGGCTACACCTTC
>TRBV5-1|TRBD2|.|TRBJ2-7
CASSLVTATSEEQYF
TGCGCCAGCAGCTTGGTAACGGCGACTAGCGAAGAGCAGTACTTC
>TRBV7-6|TRBD1|.|TRBJ1-1
CASSLANPGQGAFTEAFF
TGTGCCAGCAGCTTAGCTAACCCGGGACAGGGGGCTTTCACTGAAGCTTTCTTT
>TRBV27|TRBD2|.|TRBJ2-2
CASSPLAGVHGELFF
TGTGCCAGCAGTCCCTTAGCGGGAGTTCACGGGGAGCTGTTTTTT
>TRBV2|.|.|TRBJ2-5
CASSSSETQYF
TGTGCCAGCAGTTCCTCAGAGACCCAGTACTTC
>TRBV6-6|.|.|TRBJ1-5
CASSPDVYGQHF
TGTGCCAGCAGCCCCGACGTTTACGGCCAGCATTTT
>TRBV6-6|TRBD1|.|TRBJ1-4
CASRASGGATNEKLFF
TGTGCCAGCAGAGCGTCAGGGGGCGCAACTAATGAAAAACTGTTTTTT
>TRBV6-4|.|.|TRBJ1-1
CASSDSPGENTEAFF
TGTGCCAGCAGTGATTCTCCAGGGGAGAACACTGAAGCTTTCTTT
>TRBV7-2|TRBD1|.|TRBJ1-2
CASSSGQARYYGYTF
TGTGCCAGCAGCTCCGGACAGGCTCGATACTATGGCTACACCTTC
>TRBV27|.|.|TRBJ2-7
CASSLTGSHYEQYF
TGTGCCAGCAGTTTAACAGGGTCCCACTACGAGCAGTACTTC
>TRBV6-1|.|.|TRBJ2-2
CASSAPLPGTLTGELFF
TGTGCCAGCAGTGCCCCCCTACCCGGGACCCTAACCGGGGAGCTGTTTTTT
>TRBV9|TRBD1|.|TRBJ2-7
CASSSSGTDTYEQYF
TGTGCCAGCAGCTCCTCCGGGACAGACACCTACGAGCAGTACTTC
>TRBV28|.|.|TRBJ1-1
CASSQSGFMTEAFF
TGTGCCAGCAGTCAATCAGGGTTCATGACTGAAGCTTTCTTT
>TRBV5-6|TRBD1|.|TRBJ1-2
CASSPTGANYGYTF
TGTGCCAGCAGCCCGACAGGGGCCAACTATGGCTACACCTTC
>TRBV9|.|.|TRBJ2-3
CASSEGRATLTDTQYF
TGTGCCAGCAGCGAGGGCCGAGCGACCCTGACGGATACGCAGTATTTT
>TRBV5-4|.|.|TRBJ2-5
CASSFPSETQYF
TGTGCCAGCAGCTTCCCTTCCGAGACCCAGTACTTC
>TRBV5-1|.|.|TRBJ2-7
CASSFGLRSSYEQYF
TGCGCCAGCAGCTTCGGACTCAGGAGCTCCTACGAGCAGTACTTC
>TRBV2|.|.|TRBJ2-3
CASSKGVALEDTQYF
TGTGCCAGCAGCAAGGGAGTAGCCCTTGAAGATACGCAGTATTTT
>TRBV27|.|.|TRBJ2-6
CASSLLSSGANVLTF
TGTGCCAGCAGTTTACTGAGCTCTGGGGCCAACGTCCTGACTTTC
>TRBV27|.|.|TRBJ1-4
CASSRGRVGNEKLFF
TGTGCCAGCAGCAGGGGCAGGGTTGGGAATGAAAAACTGTTTTTT
>TRBV10-3|.|.|TRBJ1-5
CAISTDTSYSNQPQHF
TGTGCCATCAGCACCGACACCTCATATAGCAATCAGCCCCAGCATTTT
>TRBV18|.|.|TRBJ1-2
CASSPDRLYGYTF
TGTGCCAGCTCACCGGACAGACTCTATGGCTACACCTTC
>TRBV28|TRBD1|.|TRBJ1-1
CASRSGGTNTEAFF
TGTGCCAGCAGGTCAGGGGGCACGAACACTGAAGCTTTCTTT
>TRBV18|.|.|TRBJ2-6
CASSRDPGFVSGANVLTF
TGTGCCAGCTCACGCGATCCAGGGTTCGTCTCTGGGGCCAACGTCCTGACTTTC
>TRBV20-1|.|.|TRBJ2-7
CSAREQLEQYF
TGCAGTGCTAGAGAACAGCTCGAGCAGTACTTC
>TRBV7-6|.|.|TRBJ2-2
CASSLVSHNANTGELFF
TGTGCCAGCAGCTTAGTGTCTCACAACGCGAACACCGGGGAGCTGTTTTTT
>TRBV18|.|.|TRBJ2-7
CASSPRLGYEQYF
TGTGCCAGCTCACCACGGTTGGGGTACGAGCAGTACTTC
>TRBV28|.|.|TRBJ1-4
CASSESFNEKLFF
TGTGCCAGCAGTGAGAGTTTTAATGAAAAACTGTTTTTT
>TRBV9|.|.|TRBJ1-2
CASSTQGSGGYTF
TGTGCCAGCAGCACCCAGGGGTCGGGTGGCTACACCTTC
>TRBV6-4|.|.|TRBJ1-1
CASSDSIGAGRRNTEAFF
TGTGCCAGCAGTGACTCGATTGGTGCAGGGAGGCGGAACACTGAAGCTTTCTTT
>TRBV9|TRBD1|.|TRBJ1-1
CASSVGGGGNTEAFF
TGTGCCAGCAGCGTAGGAGGGGGCGGGAACACTGAAGCTTTCTTT
>TRBV6-1|TRBD1|.|TRBJ2-4
CASSDEGTGGGNIQYF
TGTGCCAGCAGTGACGAAGGGACAGGGGGGGGGAACATTCAGTACTTC
>TRBV28|.|.|TRBJ1-5
CASSPGGGNQPQHF
TGTGCCAGCAGCCCTGGGGGGGGCAATCAGCCCCAGCATTTT
>TRBV4-1|.|.|TRBJ2-2
CASNHGGWGTGELFF
TGCGCCAGCAACCATGGGGGTTGGGGCACCGGGGAGCTGTTTTTT
>TRBV7-8|.|.|TRBJ2-4
CASSIIQGRFENIQYF
TGTGCCAGCAGCATCATACAGGGTCGGTTCGAAAACATTCAGTACTTC
>TRBV7-9|.|.|TRBJ2-7
CASSSAGWGYEQYF
TGTGCCAGCAGCTCCGCCGGGTGGGGCTACGAGCAGTACTTC